Presented here are 24 T cell receptor beta chains from one specimen sequenced in a study of beta chain features in type 1 diabetes. Study-level findings and limits: Type 1 diabetes patients showed a moderate but significant shortening of TCRB CDR3s in all four CD4+ subsets.

Their antigen targets remain unknown. Investigators reverse transcribed all isolated RNA, so they sequenced expressed TCRB transcripts. Produced via immunoSEQ multiplex PCR; TCRdb's table is partial and in-frame only. The sample has some 290,000 clones, roughly an eighth seen once. The sample comprised naive CD4+ T cells from blood. Source of these receptors: a man aged 30 to 45 with type 1 diabetes.

The table lists this clone with a few counts. The chain joins TRBV9 to TRBJ1-3, with D unclear. Germline CDR1 and CDR2: SGDLS and YYNGEE. This CDR3 spans 14 amino acids. V lost 7 bases, J lost 0 bases, and 11 bases lay in between. In nucleotides, the CDR3 is TGTGCCAGCCCAGGCGCCCGCTCTGGAAACACCATATATTTT. This sequence encodes CASPGARSGNTIYF.

This clone is a singleton in its sample. The chain is built from TRBV18 and TRBJ1-5, with unresolved D. Trimming removed 3 bases from V and 7 bases from J, with 13 bases in between. Germline CDR1 reads KGHSH; CDR2 reads LQKENI. The CDR3 sequence is 14 residues long. Here the CDR3 reads CASSPQQDEQPQHF. As DNA, the CDR3 is TGTGCCAGCTCACCTCAGCAGGATGAGCAGCCCCAGCATTTT.

This clone appeared a few times. This chain joins TRBV18 and TRBJ2-3, with D maybe TRBD1 (5 bases). The CDR3 spans 14 residues. Germline CDR1 is KGHSH and CDR2 is LQKENI. Trimming took off 0 bases at V and 4 bases at J, with 8 bases between the two ends. CDR3 amino acids: CASSPPRTSDTQYF. The CDR3 DNA reads as TGTGCCAGCTCACCACCTAGGACATCAGATACGCAGTATTTT.

In its sample, this clone was seen a few times. The chain has TRBV11-1 and TRBJ2-5; no clear D. Per germline, CDR1 SGHAT and CDR2 FQDESV (reference sequence). V dropped 6 bases and J dropped 4 bases, with 15 bases sitting between them. This CDR3 has 14 amino acids. The CDR3 protein is CASSVTPRVETQYF. CDR3 DNA sequence: TGTGCCAGCAGTGTAACCCCACGGGTAGAGACCCAGTACTTC.

This clone has more than one count but fewer than ten. The V call is TRBV9, the J call TRBJ1-2, with TRBD1 matching 7 bases. The germline gives CDR1 SGDLS, CDR2 YYNGEE. The junction had 9 bases not matched to a gene; V was cut back by 0 bases and J by 4 bases. This CDR3 is built from 16 residues. The CDR3 coding sequence is TGTGCCAGCAGCGTAGGGCTCTATGGGACAGCCTATGGCTACACCTTC. Protein sequence: CASSVGLYGTAYGYTF. The variable domain in full, with the rest retrieved from reference TRBV9 and TRBJ1-2, is DSGVTQTPKHLITATGQRVTLRCSPRSGDLSVYWYQQSLDQGLQFLIQYYNGEERAKGNILERFSAQQFPDLHSELNLSSLELGDSALYFCASSVGLYGTAYGYTFGSGTRLTVV.

This clone showed up just a few times. This same CDR3 is encoded by further DNA sequences in the sample. V gene TRBV30 combines with J gene TRBJ1-5; D remains unclear. Germline V lookup: CDR1 GTSNPN, CDR2 SVGIG (reference sequence). Trimming left V 0 bases short and J 4 bases short, with 7 bases between. There are 13 residues in the CDR3. The CDR3 sequence: CAWSVGRNQPQHF. DNA of the CDR3: TGTGCCTGGAGTGTCGGTCGGAATCAGCCCCAGCATTTT.

The chain links TRBV23-1 to TRBJ1-1; D unclear. TRBV23-1 has ORF status, its function being uncertain. V was cut by 4 bases and J by 1 base, with 7 bases left in between. This CDR3 has 13 amino acids. The CDR3: CASSPRGNTEAFF. CDR3 nucleotides: TGCGCCAGCAGTCCACGGGGGAACACTGAAGCTTTCTTT.

This clone was recorded a few times. The chain has TRBV4-1 and TRBJ1-2; the D gene is possibly TRBD1 (5 bases). The germline CDR1 and CDR2 sequences are MGHRA and YSYEKL. The germline V and J ends were trimmed by 0 bases and 6 bases, with 8 bases remaining between them. This CDR3 is built from 13 residues. CDR3 loop: CASSQETGDGYTF. CDR3 in DNA: TGCGCCAGCAGCCAAGAAACAGGCGATGGCTACACCTTC.

This clone was seen more than once but under ten times. The chain uses TRBV4-1 and TRBJ2-2, with D hard to call. The CDR3 covers 16 residues. V lost 1 base to trimming and J lost 4 bases, with 13 bases between them. Germline V gene sequence: CDR1 MGHRA, CDR2 YSYEKL. This chain's CDR3 is CASSQGRARGTGELFF. DNA for the CDR3: TGCGCCAGCAGCCAAGGGCGAGCGAGAGGCACCGGGGAGCTGTTTTTT.

This clone has only a few counts. The V call is TRBV7-2, the J call TRBJ2-3, with TRBD1 identical over 7 bases. This CDR3 contains 17 residues. The junction had 14 bases not matched to a gene; V was cut back by 4 bases and J by 4 bases. Germline lookup yields CDR1 SGHTA and CDR2 FQGNSA. For the CDR3, the DNA is TGTGCCAGCAGCTCTCTGGGTGGGGGCAGGGGGTCAGATACGCAGTATTTT. It yields the protein CASSSLGGGRGSDTQYF.

The rearrangement joins TRBV5-1 to TRBJ2-7; 8 bases are a match to TRBD1. V gave up 0 bases and J gave up 3 bases; unmatched junction bases: 5. The CDR3 spans 15 residues. Germline CDR1 and CDR2: SGHRS and YFSETQ. CDR3 loop: CASSLDGRGRYEQYF. CDR3 coding DNA: TGCGCCAGCAGCTTGGACGGCAGGGGGCGCTACGAGCAGTACTTC.

The J gene is TRBJ2-5, the V gene TRBV4-3; weak D call: TRBD1 (7 bases). The CDR3 loop spans 15 amino acids. CDR1 is LGHNA and CDR2 is YSLEER in the germline V gene. Trimming took 3 bases from V and 5 from J, leaving 16 bases between them. CDR3 nucleotides: TGCGCCAGCAGCCATGGCGACAGGGACTCGGAGACCCAGTACTTC. As protein: CASSHGDRDSETQYF.

A few counts support this clone. The J gene is TRBJ2-3, the V gene TRBV4-3; 8 bases agree with TRBD1. This CDR3 contains 16 residues. Trimming at V came to 4 bases and at J to 3 bases, leaving 9 bases not matched to a gene. Germline assignment: CDR1 LGHNA and CDR2 YSLEER. The CDR3 DNA reads as TGCGCCAGCAGCCCAGGGACAGGTCGGAGAACAGATACGCAGTATTTT. This encodes CASSPGTGRRTDTQYF.

V and J are TRBV5-1 and TRBJ2-5, with 7 bases aligning to TRBD1. Germline trimming cut 0 bases from V and 3 bases from J; bases unmatched to any gene: 5. Per germline, CDR1 SGHRS and CDR2 YFSETQ. The CDR3 has 15 residues. The CDR3 DNA sequence: TGCGCCAGCAGCTTGGCGACAGGGCCCAAAGAGACCCAGTACTTC. Amino acids: CASSLATGPKETQYF. The full variable domain, with the rest looked up from reference TRBV5-1 and TRBJ2-5, is KAGVTQTPRYLIKTRGQQVTLSCSPISGHRSVSWYQQTPGQGLQFLFEYFSETQRNKGNFPGRFSGRQFSNSRSEMNVSTLELGDSALYLCASSLATGPKETQYFGPGTRLLVL.

This clone was seen a few times. The rearrangement joins TRBV30 to TRBJ1-1; D is ambiguous. Germline CDR1 reads GTSNPN; CDR2 reads SVGIG (reference sequence). This CDR3 is built from 13 residues. Trimming stripped 0 bases from V and 1 base from J, with 6 bases between. In DNA, the CDR3 is TGTGCCTGGAGTGTCAGGTGGAACACTGAAGCTTTCTTT. Translated: CAWSVRWNTEAFF.

The chain is built from TRBV28 and TRBJ2-7, with 7 bases lining up with TRBD2. The CDR3 spans 15 residues. Germline values: CDR1 MDHEN, CDR2 SYDVKM. Germline trimming cut 6 bases from V and 0 bases from J; bases unmatched to any gene: 8. The CDR3 nucleotides read TGTGCCAGCAGCCCCAGCGGGGCAGGCTCCTACGAGCAGTACTTC. It is translated as CASSPSGAGSYEQYF.

A few counts support this clone. This chain links TRBV6-1 with TRBJ2-2; 7 bases are shared with TRBD2. CDR1 MNHNS and CDR2 SASEGT come from the germline V gene. V lost 2 bases, J lost 4 bases, and 10 bases stayed unmatched. CDR3 length: 17 amino acids. CDR3 protein: CASSESVLWGGTGELFF. Here the CDR3 DNA reads TGTGCCAGCAGTGAATCCGTGTTGTGGGGGGGCACCGGGGAGCTGTTTTTT.

This clone was seen a few times. The chain links TRBV7-3 to TRBJ2-2, with 8 bases that match TRBD1. Germline V CDR1 and CDR2: SGHTA, FQGTGA. The CDR3 has 15 residues. The V segment lost 4 bases and the J segment 1 base; nucleotides outside the gene matches: 2. CDR3 sequence (DNA): TGTGCCAGCAGCTCGACAGGGGAGAACACCGGGGAGCTGTTTTTT. Amino acid sequence: CASSSTGENTGELFF.

The chain uses TRBV5-1 and TRBJ2-1, with D perhaps TRBD2 (6 bases). CDR1 and CDR2 (germline): SGHRS, YFSETQ. This CDR3 has 17 amino acids. Between the trimmed V and J ends, which lost 0 bases and 0 bases, there was a span of 13 bases. The CDR3 loop is CASSLVPDGSSYNEQFF. CDR3 nucleotide sequence: TGCGCCAGCAGCTTGGTCCCCGACGGGAGCTCCTACAATGAGCAGTTCTTC. The variable domain in full, with the rest retrieved from reference TRBV5-1 and TRBJ2-1, is KAGVTQTPRYLIKTRGQQVTLSCSPISGHRSVSWYQQTPGQGLQFLFEYFSETQRNKGNFPGRFSGRQFSNSRSEMNVSTLELGDSALYLCASSLVPDGSSYNEQFFGPGTRLTVL.

This clone was counted between two and nine times. The genes are TRBV7-2 and TRBJ2-1; 10 bases line up with TRBD2. The CDR3 runs 16 residues. V shed 4 bases and J 0 bases; nucleotides not matched to a gene: 3. Germline V gene lookup returns CDR1 SGHTA and CDR2 FQGNSA. The CDR3 DNA reads TGTGCCAGCAGCTCGGGACTAGCGAGCTCCTACAATGAGCAGTTCTTC. Protein sequence: CASSSGLASSYNEQFF.

The chain joins TRBV15 to TRBJ2-7; TRBD2 aligns across 7 bases. This CDR3 has 15 amino acids. V lost 0 bases to trimming and J lost 4 bases; unmatched junction nucleotides: 6. Looked up from germline, CDR1 is LNHNV and CDR2 is YYDKDF (reference sequence). The CDR3 reads CATSRDLASGYEQYF. CDR3 nucleotide sequence: TGTGCCACCAGCAGAGATCTGGCTAGCGGTTACGAGCAGTACTTC.

Only a few counts were recorded for this clone. CDR3 nucleotides: TGTGCCAGCGGCACAGGGGCAGCCTATGGCTACACCTTC. Protein: CASGTGAAYGYTF. V usage is TRBV5-5 and J usage is TRBJ1-2, with 7 bases that match TRBD1. CDR3 size: 13 residues. The V and J ends lost 7 bases and 4 bases, in that order; junction bases with no gene match: 7. Germline V gene sequence: CDR1 SGHKS, CDR2 YYEKEE (reference sequence).

This clone was seen only a few times. The J gene is TRBJ1-2, the V gene TRBV5-4; D is ambiguous. Germline CDR1 is SGHNT and CDR2 is YYREEE (reference sequence). The CDR3 is 15 amino acids. V was cut by 0 bases and J by 0 bases, with 9 bases left in between. DNA for the CDR3: TGTGCCAGCAGCTTGGGAGCTCAGGCTAACTATGGCTACACCTTC. Residues: CASSLGAQANYGYTF.

Only a few counts were recorded for this clone. This sequence joins TRBV29-1 and TRBJ2-1; D might be TRBD2 (6 bases). Germline V gene sequence: CDR1 SQVTM, CDR2 ANQGSEA. This CDR3 contains 16 residues. Trimming took 4 bases from V and 7 from J, leaving 23 bases between them. This CDR3 reads CSVAVLWRGWGNEQFF. The CDR3 region has the DNA TGCAGCGTTGCGGTATTGTGGCGGGGTTGGGGTAATGAGCAGTTCTTC.